The clone carrying this T cell receptor (beta chain) appeared once. No antigen is known for it. The source of the sample is a study of regulatory T cells in long-lasting Graves disease. General observations from the study: Under persistent disease, TRBV28, TRBJ1-2 and TRBJ2-5 were used preferentially.

Time point of the sample: newly diagnosed GD, antithyroid drugs for less than 3 months. The TCR library was prepared using RNA isolated from PBMCs. With iRepertoire HTBI primers and Arm-PCR of CDR3 regions, TCR beta libraries were built. TCRdb re-analysed the multiplex PCR reads in MiXCR, keeping a single row per CDR3 protein. The sample holds about 500,000 distinct CDR3 sequences, around 12% seen once. CDR1 and CDR2 (germline): MGHDK, SYGVNS. The CDR3 is 13 amino acids. The V and J ends lost 4 bases and 4 bases respectively, with 8 bases between them. Another study also made use of these data, one on T cells in Graves' hyperthyroidism and ophthalmopathy. That investigation notes: Before onset, by a median of approximately 6.8 months, the model predicted ophthalmopathy.

The sample was peripheral blood mononuclear cells (PBMCs), taken at new diagnosis, from a patient treated with antithyroid drugs. The clonotype was recovered from a woman in her twenties or thirties with Graves disease. This chain joins TRBV25-1 and TRBJ2-1; D is unclear. CDR3 protein: CASSVGFYNEQFF. CDR3 sequence (DNA): TGTGCCAGCAGTGTGGGATTTTACAATGAGCAGTTCTTC.